This T cell receptor beta chain was captured in a study of radiation and T cells in renal cell carcinoma. Per the germline V gene, CDR1 is SGHTA and CDR2 is FQGNSA. The CDR3 is 14 amino acids. Deletions cut 1 base from V and 8 bases from J, with 11 bases between. Concerning this clone itself: Its specificity is not known.

This table comes from immunoSEQ multiplex PCR, and its TCRdb copy is limited to in-frame clones, with some not included. The table records 140,000 to 150,000 clones, approximately 86% of them present only once. Time point defined: blood 4 weeks post-SBRT, at nephrectomy. As for treatment: 15 Gy SBRT to primary tumor, nephrectomy 4 weeks later. Serial blood draws occurred at baseline and 2 and 4 weeks post-SBRT. Study-level points and caveats: In blood, top tumor clones expanded by 2 weeks, shrinking by 4.

Sequencing was performed on blood, taken from a patient whose treatment included radiotherapy and nephrectomy. This sequence joins TRBV7-2 and TRBJ1-4; D unresolved. This clonotype was sampled from a woman between 50 and 59 years old with renal cell carcinoma. CDR3 sequence (DNA): TGTGCCAGCAGCTTAGGAGGCGAACCCGAAAAACTGTTTTTT. This gives the protein CASSLGGEPEKLFF.